The present T cell receptor beta chain was sequenced within a study of blood T cell repertoires in COVID-19. Produced via immunoSEQ multiplex PCR; TCRdb's table is partial and in-frame only. In the table there are some 150,000 clones, around 80% of which are singletons. All recovered Cohort 3 donors got two negative PCRs, got clearance, or saw symptom resolution. V trimming: 4 bases; J trimming: 0 bases; junction bases outside the gene matches: 10. The CDR3 runs to 16 residues. The germline V gene has CDR1 SGHRS and CDR2 YFSETQ. The rearrangement joins TRBV5-1 to TRBJ2-7; 7 bases agree with TRBD1. Sequenced material: PBMCs or T cells enriched from blood (not recorded which). This receptor was obtained from a woman between 50 and 59 years old who had recovered from COVID-19. CDR3 DNA sequence: TGCGCCAGCAGCACTGGGACAGTAAAGGCCTCCTACGAGCAGTACTTC. It encodes CASSTGTVKASYEQYF.